One and the same sample provided the 9 T cell receptor beta chains below, sequenced in a study of T cells in Graves' hyperthyroidism and ophthalmopathy. There were TCR beta CDR3 regions amplified from RNA transcripts. HTBI primers drove first-round RT-PCR of the TCR CDR3. Each CDR3 protein is one row after TCRdb ran MiXCR on the multiplex PCR reads. This sample has 660,000 or so distinct CDR3 sequences, with 20% to 25% found just once. The specimen sequenced was blood. All receptors come from a man aged 25 to 40 with Graves' ophthalmopathy.

This rearrangement joins TRBV24-1 to TRBJ1-4; 10 bases map to TRBD1. Germline-derived CDR1 and CDR2 are KGHDR and SFDVKD. This CDR3 has 15 residues. With 4 bases clipped from V and 3 bases from J, the junction kept 1 base outside the gene matches. CDR3 region: CATSEGTGANEKLFF. CDR3 DNA: TGTGCCACCAGTGAAGGGACAGGGGCTAATGAAAAACTGTTTTTT.

The chain links TRBV3-1 to TRBJ1-2; the D is unclear. This CDR3 region has 14 residues. Between the trimmed V and J ends, which lost 4 bases and 2 bases, there was a span of 11 bases. Germline assignment: CDR1 LGHDT and CDR2 YNNKEL (reference sequence). CDR3 nucleotides: TGTGCCAGCAGCCCCTCGACATCCAACTATGGCTACACCTTC. This codes for CASSPSTSNYGYTF.

This rearrangement joins TRBV6-2 or TRBV6-3 to TRBJ2-1; D is unclear. V was trimmed by 6 bases and J by 2 bases, leaving 14 bases between them. CDR1 and CDR2 from the germline V gene are MNHEY and SVGEGT. The CDR3 runs 15 residues. CDR3 loop: CASSLDDGAYNEQFF. DNA for the CDR3: TGTGCCAGCAGCCTCGACGACGGAGCCTACAATGAGCAGTTCTTC.

This clonotype was counted once. This sequence joins TRBV6-2 or TRBV6-3 and TRBJ1-5, with D perhaps TRBD1 (6 bases). From germline, CDR1 is MNHEY and CDR2 SVGEGT. V shed 5 bases and J shed 5 bases, with 19 bases lying between them. This CDR3 is built from 16 residues. The CDR3 spells CASSPRQAGGYQPQHF. CDR3 nucleotides: TGTGCCAGCAGTCCAAGACAGGCCGGCGGCTATCAGCCCCAGCATTTT.

About this clonotype: The junction shows a germline mismatch at one end, possibly a read error. The genes are TRBV4-1 and TRBJ2-3; 8 bases agree with TRBD2. The CDR3 totals 15 residues. Per the germline V gene, CDR1 is MGHRA and CDR2 is YSYEKL. The CDR3: CASSQAGVGTDTQYF. The CDR3 nucleotides read TGCGCCAGCAGTCAAGCGGGAGTAGGGACAGATACGCAGTATTTT.

The sample holds many counts of this clonotype. This rearrangement joins TRBV6-1 to TRBJ1-1, with D perhaps matching TRBD1 (5 bases). The V gene lost 5 bases and the J gene lost 6 bases, with 16 bases spanning the gap. Germline V gives CDR1 MNHNS, CDR2 SASEGT. The CDR3 loop spans 14 amino acids. The CDR3 nucleotides are TGTGCCAGCAGTTGGACCGGGGCTCGGGCTGAAGCTTTCTTT. It translates to CASSWTGARAEAFF.

The table lists this clonotype with a few counts. The rearrangement links TRBV19 to TRBJ2-7, with 11 positions matching TRBD2. The germline gives CDR1 LNHDA, CDR2 SQIVND (reference sequence). V shed 6 bases and J 6 bases; nucleotides not matched to a gene: 10. This CDR3 spans 15 amino acids. The CDR3 protein is CASSLLAGGVSEQYF. The DNA of the CDR3 is TGTGCCAGTAGCCTTCTAGCGGGAGGAGTAAGCGAGCAGTACTTC.

The chain recombines TRBV20-1 with TRBJ2-5; D not certain. Deletions cut 6 bases from V and 1 base from J, with 12 bases between. CDR3 length: 13 residues. Germline CDR1 reads DFQATT; CDR2 reads SNEGSKA (reference sequence). The DNA of the CDR3 is TGCAGTGCCCCCAGACATTCCCAAGAGACCCAGTACTTC. It is translated as CSAPRHSQETQYF.

This clonotype was recorded many times. The chain has TRBV30 and TRBJ1-5; D gene uncertain. The V gene lost 0 bases and the J gene lost 0 bases, with 6 bases spanning the gap. Looked up from germline, CDR1 is GTSNPN and CDR2 is SVGIG (reference sequence). The CDR3 totals 14 residues. The CDR3 coding sequence is TGTGCCTGGAGTGTTGGGTATAGCAATCAGCCCCAGCATTTT. As protein: CAWSVGYSNQPQHF.